The sequence of this T cell receptor (beta chain) was determined in a study of T cell responses to AZD1222 COVID-19 vaccine. General study results and limits: After the peak T cell response, and only then, were repertoires sampled.

This clone appeared once. Its target is unknown. Only in-frame clones appear in the TCRdb table, and some are missing; sequencing was by immunoSEQ multiplex PCR. The sample consists of 180,000 or so clones, about 95% of them appearing once. CDR1 and CDR2 from the germline V gene are SQVTM and ANQGSEA. The CDR3 runs 14 residues. The V and J ends lost 6 bases and 5 bases respectively, with 20 bases between them. This chain connects TRBV29-1 to TRBJ2-7, with no clear D. The starting material was peripheral blood, obtained on day 0 of AZD1222 vaccination. The sequence was obtained from an adult in good health. This chain's CDR3 is CSVKSRLSGNEQYF. The DNA for the CDR3 is TGCAGCGTGAAATCGCGGCTGTCTGGAAACGAGCAGTACTTC.